This T cell receptor (beta chain) was sequenced during a study of beta chain features in type 1 diabetes. Study summary: Sorted cells examined across all samples numbered around 99,000,000.

What was sequenced were expressed TCRB transcripts, since all of the isolated RNA had been reverse transcribed. Sequencing was performed with immunoSEQ multiplex PCR; in TCRdb, only in-frame clones are kept and a portion is missing. The sample contains about 400,000 clones, roughly 12% of which appear only once. Concerning this clone itself: Its antigen is unknown.

General study results and limits: Type 1 diabetes patients had TCRB CDR3s that were shorter (moderately but significantly so) in all four CD4+ subsets.

Trimming stripped 4 bases from V and 3 bases from J, with 10 bases between. Germline CDR1 reads SGHNT; CDR2 reads YYREEE (reference sequence). CDR3 length: 13 amino acids. Every donor had blood drawn once into heparin, approximately 110 mL on average. Sorted populations all had greater than 98% purity. The chain couples TRBV5-4 to TRBJ2-5; D not resolved. The clonotype originates from a woman aged 18-29 years with type 1 diabetes. Input material: naive CD4+ T cells from blood. The CDR3 loop reads CASSGRLEETQYF. CDR3 DNA sequence: TGTGCCAGCAGCGGGCGCCTGGAAGAGACCCAGTACTTC.